A single sample is the source of the 7 T cell receptor beta chains below, sequenced in a study of low-dose radiotherapy and immunotherapy resistance in tumors. Noted time point: before trial treatment. Both TCRalpha and TCRbeta chains were reverse transcribed with V-gene-specific primers. TCR amplification ran roughly 21 PCR cycles using constant-region and V-primer adapter primers. MiXCR was run by TCRdb on the reads, yielding one entry per CDR3 protein. The data hold under 90,000 distinct CDR3 sequences, with about a sixth observed a single time. The sequencing used PBMCs, collected before treatment. Receptors were obtained from a male donor with prostate cancer.

This chain links TRBV10-3 with TRBJ1-6; D ambiguous. Germline V gene sequence: CDR1 ENHRY, CDR2 SYGVKD. The CDR3 extends over 19 amino acids. Trimming shortened V by 0 bases and J by 9 bases, and 24 bases separated the two germline ends. CDR3: CAISESTLVGLQSGSPLHF. The CDR3 nucleotides read TGTGCCATCAGTGAGTCGACTCTAGTGGGTTTGCAGTCTGGTTCACCCCTCCACTTT.

This clonotype has a count of ten or more. The chain employs TRBV2 and TRBJ2-1; the D call may be TRBD1 or TRBD2 (5 bases each). Germline V gene sequence: CDR1 SNHLY, CDR2 FYNNEI. V lost 7 bases and J 10 bases, leaving 14 bases between the germline ends. There are 12 residues in the CDR3. The CDR3: CASMAGTGEQFF. The DNA for the CDR3 is TGTGCCAGCATGGCCGGGACCGGAGAGCAGTTCTTC.

In this sample, this clonotype turned up many times. V is TRBV3-1 and J is TRBJ2-1, with a weak D call TRBD2 (5 bases). Germline-derived CDR1 and CDR2 are LGHDT and YNNKEL (reference sequence). The CDR3 is 13 amino acids. Trimming cost V 5 bases and J 4 bases, with 9 bases left between them. The chain's CDR3 is CASSVRGYNEQFF. The CDR3 bases are TGTGCCAGCAGCGTTCGGGGATACAATGAGCAGTTCTTC.

This clonotype came up many times. The genes are TRBV5-1 and TRBJ2-3, with a weak D call TRBD1 (6 bases). V was shortened by 4 bases and J by 4 bases, with 10 bases between the two germline ends. The germline V gene has CDR1 SGHRS and CDR2 YFSETQ. CDR3 length equals 13 residues. The CDR3 loop reads CASSLQGSDTQYF. CDR3 in DNA: TGCGCCAGCAGCCTACAGGGCTCAGATACGCAGTATTTT.

This clonotype was seen many times. This chain joins TRBV5-1 and TRBJ2-3; 8 bases are shared with TRBD2. V shed 2 bases and J 0 bases; nucleotides not matched to a gene: 5. Germline loops: CDR1 SGHRS, CDR2 YFSETQ. This CDR3 is built from 16 residues. CDR3 in amino acids: CASSFPVAGSTDTQYF. The CDR3 nucleotides read TGCGCCAGCAGCTTCCCCGTAGCGGGGAGCACAGATACGCAGTATTTT.

This clonotype was seen repeatedly, ten times or more. V is TRBV12-3 or TRBV12-4 and J is TRBJ2-2; D ambiguous. With 10 bases removed from V and 3 bases from J, the gap between germline ends came to 3 bases. This CDR3 contains 10 residues. For the CDR3, the DNA is TGTGCCATCGACACCGGGGAGCTGTTTTTT. Its translation is CAIDTGELFF.

Ten or more counts support this clonotype. The V gene is TRBV4-1, the J gene TRBJ2-1, with 12 bases identical to TRBD1. This CDR3 is built from 18 residues. CDR1 and CDR2 (germline): MGHRA, YSYEKL. V shed 1 base, J shed 1 base, and the junction held 5 bases outside the gene matches. CDR3 nucleotide sequence: TGCGCCAGCAGCCAAGGGGGACAGGGGGCAAGATCCTACAATGAGCAGTTCTTC. It encodes CASSQGGQGARSYNEQFF.